Below are 20 T cell receptor beta chains sequenced from a single sample in a study of identical twins. TCRdb analysed the 5' RACE reads with MiXCR anew, one entry per CDR3 protein. Altogether about 330,000 distinct CDR3 sequences are present, roughly an eighth being singletons, with the ten largest covering just over 7%. This sample also appeared in a second study, on yellow fever vaccine responses in identical twins.

Material: CD8+ T cells sorted from blood. The receptors stem from a woman younger than 35 in good health.

This clonotype has only a few counts. V is TRBV4-1 and J is TRBJ2-1; perhaps TRBD2 as D (6 bases). V lost 3 bases to trimming and J lost 16 bases, with 13 bases between them. Germline CDR1 and CDR2: MGHRA and YSYEKL. This CDR3 is 11 amino acids long. CDR3 sequence reads: CASSQIGTLFF. The CDR3 DNA sequence: TGCGCCAGCAGCCAGATCGGGACTCTTTTCTTC.

This clonotype was picked up one time. The genes are TRBV25-1 and TRBJ1-4; no firm D call. V lost 0 bases, J lost 8 bases, and 10 bases lay in between. This CDR3 is 14 amino acids long. CDR1 and CDR2 (germline): MGHDK, SYGVNS. In nucleotides, the CDR3 is TGTGCCAGCAGTGAATACGGGTTCAAGGAAAAACTGTTTTTT. This sequence encodes CASSEYGFKEKLFF.

The chain links TRBV7-9 to TRBJ2-3, with D possibly being TRBD2 (7 bases). V was pared by 5 bases and J by 9 bases, with 18 bases between. The V gene's germline CDR1 is SEHNR and CDR2 FQNEAQ (reference sequence). The CDR3 extends over 14 amino acids. CDR3 sequence (DNA): TGTGCCAGCAGCCGGGGGGCCGAAGTGTTGACGCAGTATTTT. This gives the protein CASSRGAEVLTQYF.

Only a few counts were recorded for this clonotype. The V call is TRBV7-9, the J call TRBJ2-2, with 8 bases identical to TRBD2. V gave up 4 bases and J gave up 3 bases; unmatched junction bases: 7. The CDR3 is 16 residues long. Germline CDR1 reads SEHNR; CDR2 reads FQNEAQ (reference sequence). The DNA of the CDR3 is TGTGCCAGCAGCTCACCTAGCGGGCTCGACACCGGGGAGCTGTTTTTT. Translated, it gives CASSSPSGLDTGELFF.

The rearrangement uses TRBV7-9 and TRBJ2-6; 11 bases are a match to TRBD1. The CDR3 is 17 amino acids. Trimming removed 5 bases from V and 0 bases from J; junction bases left unmatched: 3. Germline V CDR1 and CDR2: SEHNR, FQNEAQ (reference sequence). The CDR3 DNA sequence: TGTGCCAGCAGCGGACAGGGGGCCAACTCTGGGGCCAACGTCCTGACTTTC. It specifies CASSGQGANSGANVLTF.

The J gene is TRBJ2-1, the V gene TRBV10-2; 7 bases align to TRBD2. V lost 6 bases to trimming and J lost 3 bases; unmatched junction nucleotides: 8. The CDR3 is 15 amino acids. The germline V gene has CDR1 WSHSY and CDR2 SAAADI. Here the CDR3 DNA reads TGCGCCAGCAGGCCCGGACTAGACCTCTACAATGAGCAGTTCTTC. Translation: CASRPGLDLYNEQFF.

This clonotype was detected a few times. J is TRBJ1-5 and V is TRBV5-5; TRBD1 is a possible D gene (5 bases). There are 15 residues in the CDR3. V was trimmed by 3 bases and J by 5 bases, leaving 15 bases between them. CDR1 and CDR2 (germline): SGHKS, YYEKEE (reference sequence). The CDR3 sequence: CASSWGGGGDQPQHF. The DNA of the CDR3 is TGTGCCAGCAGCTGGGGAGGAGGAGGGGATCAGCCCCAGCATTTT. Based on the CDR3 plus reference TRBV5-5 and TRBJ1-5, the full variable domain is DAGVTQSPTHLIKTRGQQVTLRCSPISGHKSVSWYQQVLGQGPQFIFQYYEKEERGRGNFPDRFSARQFPNYSSELNVNALLLGDSALYLCASSWGGGGDQPQHFGDGTRLSIL.

In regard to this clonotype: A single base separates this from a much larger clone, so it may be a read error. This chain joins TRBV9 and TRBJ2-1; D gene ambiguous. Near its end, the DNA agrees better with TRBJ2-7, so the J call may be wrong. The length of the CDR3 is 16 residues. Germline lookup yields CDR1 SGDLS and CDR2 YYNGEE. CDR3 nucleotides: TGTGCCAGCAGCGTGCCCCCGGTTGGAGTTGACAATGAGCAGTACTTC. Amino acids: CASSVPPVGVDNEQYF.

The chain links TRBV12-3 or TRBV12-4 to TRBJ2-1; 13 nucleotides agree with TRBD2. After removal of 7 bases from V and 9 bases from J, the junction contained 3 bases not matched to a gene. The CDR3 is made up of 13 amino acids. The CDR3 here is CASTGTSGTEQFF. The CDR3 nucleotides read TGTGCCAGCACAGGGACTAGCGGGACTGAGCAGTTCTTC.

In this sample, this clonotype turned up a few times. The V and J genes are TRBV4-1 and TRBJ1-4; weak D call: TRBD1 (5 bases). CDR1 is MGHRA and CDR2 is YSYEKL in the germline V gene. The CDR3 contains 15 residues. V lost 10 bases to trimming and J lost 0 bases, with 15 bases between them. CDR3 DNA sequence: TGCGCCACCCAGGGAGAGGGCTCAACTAATGAAAAACTGTTTTTT. Translating it yields CATQGEGSTNEKLFF.

The chain is built from TRBV7-6 and TRBJ2-1; no clear D gene. The V end lost 5 bases, the J end lost 0 bases, and 11 bases lay between the germline ends. The CDR3 runs 15 residues. The germline gives CDR1 SGHVS, CDR2 FNYEAQ. The CDR3 region has the DNA TGTGCCAGCAGCACCACCACGAGCTCCTACAATGAGCAGTTCTTC. Its translation: CASSTTTSSYNEQFF.

The chain carries TRBV6-4 and TRBJ1-2, with TRBD1 as a possible D gene (5 bases). Trimming pared 2 bases from V and 8 bases from J, leaving 12 bases between. The CDR3 runs to 13 residues. The germline V gene encodes CDR1 MRHNA and CDR2 SNTAGT. DNA of the CDR3: TGTGCCAGCAGTGACGGGCCAGGGAACGGCTACACCTTC. It encodes CASSDGPGNGYTF.

This clonotype was observed a handful of times. The DNA for the CDR3 is TGCGCCAGCAGCTTCCTCGGGGCCGGGGAGCTGTTTTTT. This translates into CASSFLGAGELFF. The rearrangement uses TRBV5-1 and TRBJ2-2; perhaps TRBD2 as D (5 bases). The length of the CDR3 is 13 residues. Germline lookup yields CDR1 SGHRS and CDR2 YFSETQ. Trimming took 2 bases from V and 6 from J, leaving 8 bases between them.

This clonotype was counted ten times or more. The gene calls are TRBV4-1 and TRBJ2-3, with D possibly TRBD2 on 5 matching bases. CDR3 length: 16 amino acids. The germline CDR1 and CDR2 sequences are MGHRA and YSYEKL. Trimming removed 1 base from V and 2 bases from J, with 13 bases in between. The CDR3 DNA reads as TGCGCCAGCAGCCAAGGGTGGCGGGCCATCACAGATACGCAGTATTTT. It yields the protein CASSQGWRAITDTQYF.

The sample holds a few counts of this clonotype. The rearrangement links TRBV6-4 to TRBJ1-1; perhaps TRBD1 as D (6 bases). This CDR3 is 13 amino acids long. V was shortened by 5 bases and J by 7 bases, with 14 bases between the two germline ends. The germline CDR1 and CDR2 sequences are MRHNA and SNTAGT. This CDR3 is CASSLQGGLEAFF. The CDR3 DNA follows: TGTGCCAGCAGTTTACAGGGAGGGCTTGAAGCTTTCTTT.

This clonotype appeared a few times. The chain couples TRBV28 to TRBJ2-7, with unresolved D. V was trimmed by 6 bases and J by 3 bases, leaving 15 bases between them. Germline loops: CDR1 MDHEN, CDR2 SYDVKM. The CDR3 runs 14 residues. CDR3 bases: TGTGCCAGCAGCTTTTTACGTGGAAACTACGAGCAGTACTTC. Amino acid sequence: CASSFLRGNYEQYF.

V usage is TRBV5-1 and J usage is TRBJ2-1, with D perhaps TRBD1 (6 bases). Germline-derived CDR1 and CDR2 are SGHRS and YFSETQ. Trimming cost V 4 bases and J 0 bases, with 11 bases left between them. The CDR3 length is 15 residues. Here the CDR3 reads CASSPRTDSYNEQFF. CDR3 DNA sequence: TGCGCCAGCAGCCCTCGGACAGACTCCTACAATGAGCAGTTCTTC.

This clonotype was seen a handful of times. The chain links TRBV7-2 to TRBJ2-3; D possibly corresponds to TRBD2 (5 bases). V was shortened by 5 bases and J by 6 bases, with 18 bases between the two germline ends. Germline CDR1 is SGHTA and CDR2 is FQGNSA. CDR3 size: 15 residues. The CDR3, as DNA: TGTGCCAGCAGCCCCCGGGGAGTAGCAAGCGATACGCAGTATTTT. It is translated as CASSPRGVASDTQYF.

The chain carries TRBV10-2 and TRBJ2-1; 8 positions agree with TRBD2. After removal of 2 bases from V and 2 bases from J, the junction contained 14 bases not matched to a gene. Germline V lookup: CDR1 WSHSY, CDR2 SAAADI. The CDR3 runs to 19 residues. The CDR3 coding sequence is TGCGCCAGCAGTGAGAATGGAGCGGGGGATGCCTGGACCTACAATGAGCAGTTCTTC. This gives the protein CASSENGAGDAWTYNEQFF.

This clonotype was picked up a small number of times. The chain uses TRBV29-1 and TRBJ2-2; D not resolved. CDR1 and CDR2 (germline): SQVTM, ANQGSEA. The V and J ends lost 1 base and 0 bases respectively, with 6 bases between them. CDR3 length: 14 residues. CDR3 sequence (DNA): TGCAGCGTTGAAGTCCCGACGAACACCGGGGAGCTGTTTTTT. This codes for CSVEVPTNTGELFF.